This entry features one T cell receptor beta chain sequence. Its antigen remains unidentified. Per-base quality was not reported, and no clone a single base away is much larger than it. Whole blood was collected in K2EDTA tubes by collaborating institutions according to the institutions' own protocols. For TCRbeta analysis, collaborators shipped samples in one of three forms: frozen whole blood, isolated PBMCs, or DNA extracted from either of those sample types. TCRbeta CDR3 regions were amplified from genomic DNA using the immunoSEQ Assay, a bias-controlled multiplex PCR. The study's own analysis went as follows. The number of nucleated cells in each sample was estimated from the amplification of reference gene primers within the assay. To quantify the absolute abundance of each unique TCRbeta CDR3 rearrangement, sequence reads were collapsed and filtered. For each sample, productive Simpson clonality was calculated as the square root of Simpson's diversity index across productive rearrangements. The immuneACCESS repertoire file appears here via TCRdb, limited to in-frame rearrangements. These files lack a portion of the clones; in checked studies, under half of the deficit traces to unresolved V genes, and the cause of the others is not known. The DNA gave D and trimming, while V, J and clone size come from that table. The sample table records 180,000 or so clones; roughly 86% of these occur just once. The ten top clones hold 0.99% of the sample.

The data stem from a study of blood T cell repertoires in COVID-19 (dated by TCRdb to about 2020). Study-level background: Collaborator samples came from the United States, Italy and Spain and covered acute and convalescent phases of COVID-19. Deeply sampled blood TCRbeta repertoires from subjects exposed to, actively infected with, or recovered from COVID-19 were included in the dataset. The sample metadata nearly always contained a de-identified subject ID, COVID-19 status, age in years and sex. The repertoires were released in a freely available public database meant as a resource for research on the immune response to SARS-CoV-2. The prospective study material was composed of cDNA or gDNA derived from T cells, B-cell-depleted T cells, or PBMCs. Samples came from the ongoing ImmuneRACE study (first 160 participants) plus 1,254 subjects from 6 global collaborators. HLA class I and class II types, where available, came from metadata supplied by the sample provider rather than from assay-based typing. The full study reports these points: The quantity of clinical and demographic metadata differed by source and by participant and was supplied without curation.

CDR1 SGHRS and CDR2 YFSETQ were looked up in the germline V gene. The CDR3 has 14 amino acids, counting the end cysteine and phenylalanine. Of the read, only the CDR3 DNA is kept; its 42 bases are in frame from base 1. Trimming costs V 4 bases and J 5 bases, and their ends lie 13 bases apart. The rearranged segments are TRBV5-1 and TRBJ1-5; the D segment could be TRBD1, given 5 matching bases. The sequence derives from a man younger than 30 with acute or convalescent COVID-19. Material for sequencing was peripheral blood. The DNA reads TGCGCCAGCAGCATATCGTGGGGGGATCAGCCCCAGCATTTT. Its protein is CASSISWGDQPQHF.